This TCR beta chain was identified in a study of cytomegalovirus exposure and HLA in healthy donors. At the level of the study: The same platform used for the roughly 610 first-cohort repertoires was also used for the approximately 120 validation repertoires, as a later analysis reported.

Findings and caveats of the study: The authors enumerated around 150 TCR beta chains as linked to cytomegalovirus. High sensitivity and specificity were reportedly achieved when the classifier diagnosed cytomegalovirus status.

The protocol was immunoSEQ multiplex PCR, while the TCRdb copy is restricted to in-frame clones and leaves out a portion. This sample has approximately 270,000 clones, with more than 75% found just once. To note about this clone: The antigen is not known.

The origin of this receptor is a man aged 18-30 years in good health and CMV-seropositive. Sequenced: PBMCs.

CDR3 sequence reads: CASSQGPGTYEQYF. The CDR3 DNA is TGTGCCAGCAGCCAAGGCCCGGGGACCTACGAGCAGTACTTC. This chain joins TRBV4-2 and TRBJ2-7; perhaps TRBD2 as D (5 bases). The CDR3 is 14 residues long. CDR1 is LGHNA and CDR2 is YNFKEQ in the germline V gene. V lost 1 base and J 2 bases, leaving 9 bases between the germline ends.